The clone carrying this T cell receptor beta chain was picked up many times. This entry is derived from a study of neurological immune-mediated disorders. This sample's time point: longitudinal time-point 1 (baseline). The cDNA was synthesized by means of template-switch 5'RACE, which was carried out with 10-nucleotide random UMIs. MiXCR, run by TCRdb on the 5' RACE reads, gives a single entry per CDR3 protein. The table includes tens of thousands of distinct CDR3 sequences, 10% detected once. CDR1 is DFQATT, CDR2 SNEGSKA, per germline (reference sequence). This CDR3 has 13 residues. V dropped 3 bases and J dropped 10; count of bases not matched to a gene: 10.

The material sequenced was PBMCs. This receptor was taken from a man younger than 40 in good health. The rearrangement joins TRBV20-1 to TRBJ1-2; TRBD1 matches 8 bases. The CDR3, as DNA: TGCAGTGCTAGTCGGGGACAGGTGATGGACTACACCTTC. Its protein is CSASRGQVMDYTF.